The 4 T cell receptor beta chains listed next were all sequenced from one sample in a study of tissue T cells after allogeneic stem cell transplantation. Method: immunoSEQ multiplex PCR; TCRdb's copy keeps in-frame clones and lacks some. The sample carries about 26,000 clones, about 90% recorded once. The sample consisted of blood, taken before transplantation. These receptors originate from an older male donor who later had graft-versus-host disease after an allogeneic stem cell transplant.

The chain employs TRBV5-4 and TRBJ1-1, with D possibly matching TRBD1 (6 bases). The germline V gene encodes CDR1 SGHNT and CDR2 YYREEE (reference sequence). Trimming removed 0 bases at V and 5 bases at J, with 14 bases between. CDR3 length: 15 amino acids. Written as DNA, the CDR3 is TGTGCCAGCAGCTTGGCGGGGCAGGGGAGGACTGAAGCTTTCTTT. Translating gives CASSLAGQGRTEAFF.

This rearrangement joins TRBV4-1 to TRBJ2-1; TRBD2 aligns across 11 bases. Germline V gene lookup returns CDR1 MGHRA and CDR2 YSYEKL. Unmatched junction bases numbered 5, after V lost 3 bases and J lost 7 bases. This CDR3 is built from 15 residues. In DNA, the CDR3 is TGCGCCAGCAGCCAGACTAGCGGGGAAGTAAATGAGCAGTTCTTC. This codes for CASSQTSGEVNEQFF.

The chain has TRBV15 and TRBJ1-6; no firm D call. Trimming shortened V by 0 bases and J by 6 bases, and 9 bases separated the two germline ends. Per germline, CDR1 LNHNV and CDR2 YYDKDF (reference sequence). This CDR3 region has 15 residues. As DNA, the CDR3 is TGTGCCACCAGCAGAGACAGGAACCGTAATTCACCCCTCCACTTT. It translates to CATSRDRNRNSPLHF.

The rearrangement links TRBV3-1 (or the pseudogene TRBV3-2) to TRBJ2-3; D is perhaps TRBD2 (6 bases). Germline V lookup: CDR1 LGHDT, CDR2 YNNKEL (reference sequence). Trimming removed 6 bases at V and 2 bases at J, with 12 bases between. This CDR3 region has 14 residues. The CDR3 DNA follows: TGTGCCAGCAGACGGGGGTCTAACACAGATACGCAGTATTTT. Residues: CASRRGSNTDTQYF.